This note documents a single T cell receptor (beta chain) sequence. Its antigen is currently unknown. These data originate in a study of CD8 T cells in ankylosing spondylitis. TCRdb re-analysed the 5' RACE reads in MiXCR, keeping a single row per CDR3 protein. The sample contains some 700,000 distinct CDR3 sequences, about 20% of which appear only once. The study, taken as a whole, reports: Disease-linked clones proved CD8+ and comparatively uncommon in peripheral blood. A TCR beta motif of under 10 highly homologous variants seemed to mark ankylosing spondylitis blood.

Trimming removed 0 bases at V and 3 bases at J, with 9 bases between. This CDR3 region has 14 residues. In germline, CDR1 is GTSNPN, CDR2 SVGIG (reference sequence). Input material: blood, either unsorted or a sorted T cell fraction (not recorded which). V gene TRBV30 combines with J gene TRBJ1-5, with D unresolved. The clonotype was recovered from a male donor with ankylosing spondylitis. The CDR3 loop reads CAWSVGNLNQPQHF. CDR3 DNA: TGTGCCTGGAGTGTGGGCAATCTCAATCAGCCCCAGCATTTT.